The next 8 T cell receptor beta chains were all read from a single sample in a study of vaccination effects on CD4 cells after COVID-19 (dated by TCRdb to between 2020 and 2023). Libraries were constructed by the immunoSEQ multiplex PCR assay. TCRdb took this table from immuneACCESS and kept in-frame rearrangements with V and J called. Such tables lack part of the clones; where checked against another copy, unresolved V genes explain under half of the gap, and the rest is unexplained. The sample data list approximately 30,000 clones, and around four fifths of these were observed just once. Of the sample, 1.4% is held by the ten largest clones. Their recognized antigens are unknown. To identify antigen-specific CD4+ T cell clonotypes by their expansion, the ViraFEST assay first stimulated PBMC with viral peptide pools and then applied TCR sequencing. After around 11 days of culture, CD4+ T cells were isolated with the EasySep CD4+ T cell isolation kit. Two doses of either the BNT162b2 or the mRNA-1273 mRNA SARS-CoV-2 vaccine were administered to participants.

This sample comprised CD4+ T cells from PBMCs cultured with HCoV-NL63 spike peptides, obtained after COVID-19 vaccination. This specimen's cell subset or site label, per the study, means: HCoV-NL63 spike overlapping peptide pool stimulation. The receptors were gathered from a human donor who received a COVID-19 vaccine. Some clones in this sample may be carry-over from other donors' samples.

This clone has more than one count but fewer than ten. The J gene is TRBJ2-5, the V gene TRBV4-1; the D is unclear. Trimming took off 1 base at V and 4 bases at J, with 7 bases between the two ends. CDR1 and CDR2 (germline): MGHRA, YSYEKL. CDR3 size: 13 residues. The CDR3 coding sequence is TGCGCCAGCAGCCAAGGGATTTCAGAGACCCAGTACTTC. This encodes CASSQGISETQYF.

The chain joins TRBV18 to TRBJ1-4; D is uncertain. The V end lost 4 bases, the J end lost 0 bases, and 6 bases lay between the germline ends. Per germline, CDR1 KGHSH and CDR2 LQKENI. There are 14 residues in the CDR3. The CDR3 reads CASSQGTTNEKLFF. In DNA form, the CDR3 reads TGTGCCAGCTCACAGGGCACAACTAATGAAAAACTGTTTTTT.

In its sample, this clone was seen once. The V and J genes are TRBV5-1 and TRBJ2-1; a possible D gene is TRBD2 (6 bases). The V gene's germline CDR1 is SGHRS and CDR2 YFSETQ. Trimming stripped 0 bases from V and 7 bases from J, with 14 bases between. This CDR3 is built from 15 residues. CDR3 DNA: TGCGCCAGCAGCTTGGGGGAGGCGTCTACGAATGAGCAGTTCTTC. Translated, it gives CASSLGEASTNEQFF.

The chain recombines TRBV7-7 with TRBJ2-5, with 7 bases fitting TRBD1. In germline, CDR1 is SSHAT, CDR2 FNYEAQ (reference sequence). The CDR3 length is 13 residues. After removal of 3 bases from V and 5 bases from J, the junction contained 3 bases not matched to a gene. CDR3 residues: CASSFTGEETQYF. DNA for the CDR3: TGTGCCAGCAGCTTCACAGGGGAGGAGACCCAGTACTTC.

The chain carries TRBV18 and TRBJ2-3; D might be TRBD1 (5 bases). Per the germline V gene, CDR1 is KGHSH and CDR2 is LQKENI. V lost 3 bases to trimming and J lost 6 bases, with 25 bases between them. The CDR3 is 18 residues long. The CDR3 DNA reads TGTGCCAGCTCACCCTTGGCTACAACTTTGGCGACAGTGGATACGCAGTATTTT. This translates into CASSPLATTLATVDTQYF.

V and J are TRBV2 and TRBJ2-2; 9 positions match TRBD1. After removal of 8 bases from V and 6 bases from J, the junction contained 4 bases not matched to a gene. CDR1 SNHLY and CDR2 FYNNEI come from the germline V gene. The CDR3 covers 13 residues. The CDR3 region is CASQGQGPGELFF. The CDR3 nucleotides are TGTGCCAGCCAGGGACAGGGCCCCGGGGAGCTGTTTTTT.

This clone was counted between two and nine times. The V call is TRBV7-3, the J call TRBJ2-2; 8 bases match TRBD2. The CDR3 is 12 amino acids. CDR1 and CDR2 (germline): SGHTA, FQGTGA. The CDR3 is CASGGNTGELFF. CDR3 coding DNA: TGTGCAAGCGGGGGGAACACCGGGGAGCTGTTTTTT.

This sequence joins TRBV5-1 and TRBJ1-1; D is unclear. Trimming shortened V by 4 bases and J by 4 bases, and 8 bases separated the two germline ends. The CDR3 is 12 residues long. Germline assignment: CDR1 SGHRS and CDR2 YFSETQ. The CDR3 sequence is CASSPGATEAFF. The CDR3 DNA reads as TGCGCCAGCAGCCCCGGAGCCACTGAAGCTTTCTTT.